This T cell receptor beta chain was captured in a study of CD8 T cells in Susac syndrome. Across the study: Among the Susac syndrome patients who underwent sequencing, about 6 had clinically active disease, while about 8 of them were in remission.

Study-wide results and limits: None of the CD4+ T cell repertoires in Susac syndrome showed clonal expansion.

The germline gives CDR1 LGHNA, CDR2 YNFKEQ. CDR3 size: 14 residues. V was clipped by 4 bases and J by 2 bases; unmatched bases: 4. In this sample, this clonotype turned up once. What it binds is unknown. Reverse transcription used roughly 0.45 to 1 ug RNA and random hexamers. Multiplex PCR with immunoSEQ amplified the TCR beta CDR3 across 54 Vbeta and 13 Jbeta. TCRdb reprocessed the immunoSEQ multiplex PCR reads via MiXCR and lists one record per CDR3 protein. The data contain about 210,000 distinct CDR3 sequences, approximately 94% of them singletons. TEMRA cells were FACS-enriched, unlike CD8+ and CD4+ T cells, which were negatively isolated.

The receptor was isolated from a human donor with Susac syndrome. Sequencing input: CD4+ T cells from PBMCs. The rearrangement links TRBV4-2 to TRBJ2-5, with TRBD2 identical over 7 bases. The CDR3 DNA follows: TGTGCCAGCAGCCGGGCTAGCGGACAAGAGACCCAGTACTTC. This sequence encodes CASSRASGQETQYF.